This TCR beta chain was profiled in a study of T cells expressing NK-cell markers. TCRdb reprocessed the 5' RACE reads; each CDR3 protein has one entry and no DNA is given. This listing includes roughly 450,000 distinct CDR3 sequences. The germline CDR1 and CDR2 sequences are ENHRY and SYGVKD. This CDR3 region has 11 residues. Points on this clonotype: Its antigen is as yet unknown.

Whole-study findings and limits: Of CD8+ T cells, 1.0-7.0% belonged to dominant NKG2C+ clonotypes in five to seven donors.

The origin of this receptor is a woman aged 45-65 years in good health. V and J are TRBV10-3 and TRBJ1-1; TCRdb's assignment of TRBD1 cannot be checked, as there is no DNA. The sample taken for sequencing was blood T cells: a sorted CD56 or NKG2C T cell subset, CD4+ or CD8+ T cells, or bulk PBMC T cells (not recorded which). CDR3 protein: CAIRTTVQAFF.